One T cell receptor beta chain is described in this entry. Its antigen is unknown. There are 16 residues in the CDR3. V shed 0 bases and J shed 0 bases, with 11 bases lying between them. Germline CDR1 and CDR2: ENHRY and SYGVKD. This record comes from a study of neoadjuvant anti-PD-1 for oral cavity cancer. Findings and limits, study-wide: Post-nivolumab, blood T cell clonality was significantly elevated in non-responders.

The table came from immunoSEQ multiplex PCR; TCRdb's copy has only in-frame clones and leaves some out. The sample contains 11,000 to 15,000 clones, around 76% of which appear only once. The time point is: after neoadjuvant nivolumab, at surgical resection. The chain carries TRBV10-3 and TRBJ2-5, with D unclear. The material was PBMCs, obtained after nivolumab (anti-PD-1) treatment. The sequence came from a person aged 40-85 years with oral cavity squamous cell carcinoma. As DNA, the CDR3 is TGTGCCATCAGTGAGTCTTCCGACTCGTACCAAGAGACCCAGTACTTC. Amino acid sequence: CAISESSDSYQETQYF.